The present T cell receptor beta chain was sequenced within a study of T-cell memory formation after mild COVID-19. Regarding the study as a whole: Nothing showed for sure that second-wave clones peaking on day 37 were SARS-CoV-2 specific.

TCRdb reprocessed the 5' RACE reads via MiXCR and lists one record per CDR3 protein. The repertoire holds roughly 410,000 distinct CDR3 sequences, with roughly 24% as singletons. V gave up 2 bases and J gave up 3 bases; unmatched junction bases: 7. Germline CDR1 is KGHSH and CDR2 is LQKENI. This CDR3 comprises 15 residues. This clonotype has a count of ten or more. Its antigen remains unknown. The sequence was collected from an adult woman who had mild COVID-19 (a few samples of this study predate the infection). Cell type and time point are not known. Sequences were obtained from PBMCs or a T cell subset sorted from them (not recorded which). The rearrangement uses TRBV18 and TRBJ2-7; 7 bases agree with TRBD1. The CDR3 DNA reads as TGTGCCAGCTCACCAACGGACAGGCAATTCTACGAGCAGTACTTC. Translation gives CASSPTDRQFYEQYF.